This is a list of T cell receptor beta chains from one sample in a study of OX40 agonist ivuxolimab in advanced cancers. Profiling relied on immunoSEQ multiplex PCR, and the TCRdb table lists in-frame clones only, not all of them. The data hold more than 50,000 clones, with approximately 94% observed a single time. Here the sequenced sample was CD4+ or CD8+ T cells sorted from blood, taken in a trial of the OX40 agonist ivuxolimab. Receptors originate from an adult with an advanced solid tumor such as melanoma, head and neck, liver or kidney cancer. The CDR3 runs from the conserved cysteine through the conserved F or W. D genes are given only for firm matches.

d_call v_call cdr3_aa
TRBD1 TRBV23-1 CASSQSGTGPNYGYTF
TRBD1 TRBV9 CASSVATGNYGYTF
NA TRBV13 CASSLGRGSYNEQFF
NA TRBV4-3 CASSQEGRATTEAFF
TRBD2 TRBV11-3 CASSLPNIAGPPYEQYF
NA TRBV11-3 CASSLGHSYNEQFF
NA TRBV4-3 CASSQRWAQGNGYTF
NA TRBV19 CASTLGRGGSYEQYF
TRBD2 TRBV30 CAGTLDWREGLGTGELFF
NA TRBV4-1 CASSQDRIFQETQYF
TRBD2 TRBV2 CASSSGGVHEQYF
NA TRBV2 CASEAAEAFF
TRBD1 TRBV7-9 CASSYTGTGGPYTEAFF
TRBD2 TRBV5-8 CASSLPGLGPEQYF
NA TRBV4-3 CASSQHHGGLTDTQYF
NA TRBV19 CASSTDPDQPQHF
TRBD2 TRBV7-6 CASSPTSGRNSYNEQFF
NA TRBV4-2 CASSQGMVGEQYF
TRBD1 TRBV9 CASSAWTGSYGYTF
TRBD1 TRBV4-1 CASSQADRDTEAFF
NA TRBV7-9 CASREGGLSAGVYNEQFF
TRBD1 TRBV6-5 CASRTGVGYTF
NA TRBV6-1 CASSDWTAQPQHF
NA TRBV7-2 CASSGMTGRGNTEAFF
TRBD1 TRBV28 CASSLSPSTGEETQYF
NA TRBV19 CASIPAAVPGNTIYF
NA TRBV19 CASSISSRANEQFF
NA TRBV9 CASSPTGTSTDTQYF
NA TRBV4-1 CASSSSRGIMGEAFF
NA TRBV28 CASSPMYQETQYF
NA TRBV19 CASSPTTNYGYTF
NA TRBV7-9 CASSLGGGEQYF
NA TRBV19 CASRWDGSTGELFF
NA TRBV11-1 CASSLRGQGTYEQYF
TRBD2 TRBV9 CASSVEASGMWGQYF
TRBD1 TRBV5-6 CASSLAGRQGENEQFF
NA TRBV5-5 CASSSQPDYRTYEQYF
NA TRBV10-3 CAISESSSLTDTQYF
TRBD2 TRBV27 CASSILSGTYEQYF
NA TRBV6-6 CASSYAESYEQYF
NA TRBV5-1 CASSLEGDYGYTF
TRBD2 TRBV11-2 CASSSPRTSGRVVTNEQFF
NA TRBV7-8 CASSGPGRNNEQFF
TRBD1 TRBV7-8 CASSHDRGLTGNTIYF
TRBD2 TRBV5-6 CASSYGLAGVDWGYNEQFF